This is a list of T cell receptor beta chains from one sample in a study of synovial regulatory T cells in juvenile arthritis. Some clones are missing from TCRdb's copy, which holds only in-frame ones; the method was immunoSEQ multiplex PCR. With about 10,000 clones in the sample, the ten largest clones hold 0.85% to 1.3%. Sequencing input: Treg cells from blood. The origin of the receptors is a donor under 30 with juvenile idiopathic arthritis. CDR3s include the opening cysteine and the closing phenylalanine or tryptophan. Size tells how often a clone was seen (once, few, many) or the class of an expanded clone, and some rows leave it out.

v_call	clone_size	j_call	cdr3_aa
TRBV2	medium-sized	TRBJ2-1	CASSWAGDGSEQFF
TRBV27	NA	TRBJ2-7	CASSSGTSHEQYF
TRBV4-1	NA	TRBJ2-1	CASSPGQGVGNEQFF
TRBV18	NA	TRBJ2-3	CASSPLGQGKHTQYF
TRBV6-9	NA	TRBJ2-2	CASSYSSGSTGELFF
TRBV19	medium-sized	TRBJ2-7	CASRALAGGGTYEQYF
TRBV19	medium-sized	TRBJ2-7	CASSIRDSYEQYF
TRBV7-9	NA	TRBJ1-5	CAVGRDDAQPQHF
TRBV5-1	NA	TRBJ2-7	CASSPGTSPSRYEQYF
TRBV6-6	NA	TRBJ2-7	CASSFSDELSYEQYF
TRBV19	NA	TRBJ2-7	CAITTCQDRLSAAGGSYEQYF
TRBV5-5	NA	TRBJ2-7	CASSGKGGAHEQYF
TRBV7-2	NA	TRBJ2-7	CASGSGNPHEQYF
TRBV19	NA	TRBJ1-5	CASNRGAANQPQHF
TRBV6-1	medium-sized	TRBJ1-3	CASLGRPSSGNTIYF
TRBV28	NA	TRBJ2-3	CASSSSGTRSTDTQYF
TRBV5-1	NA	TRBJ1-1	CASSKRMSTEAFF
TRBV5-1	NA	TRBJ1-2	CASSLEGREPYGYTF
TRBV10-3	medium-sized	TRBJ1-1	CAISDSVGQGSAFF
TRBV10-1	NA	TRBJ2-7	CASSMTGGEQYF
TRBV10-3	NA	TRBJ2-1	CAISDRNEAGGIYNEQFF
TRBV7-9	NA	TRBJ1-5	CASSPKDQPQHF
TRBV7-3	NA	TRBJ2-7	CASSLIPSRAYEQYF
TRBV10-3	NA	TRBJ2-1	CAISESDRAYNEQFF
TRBV4-1	NA	TRBJ2-5	CASSQGQHQETQYF
TRBV2	NA	TRBJ1-5	CASSAVGATGRNQPQHF